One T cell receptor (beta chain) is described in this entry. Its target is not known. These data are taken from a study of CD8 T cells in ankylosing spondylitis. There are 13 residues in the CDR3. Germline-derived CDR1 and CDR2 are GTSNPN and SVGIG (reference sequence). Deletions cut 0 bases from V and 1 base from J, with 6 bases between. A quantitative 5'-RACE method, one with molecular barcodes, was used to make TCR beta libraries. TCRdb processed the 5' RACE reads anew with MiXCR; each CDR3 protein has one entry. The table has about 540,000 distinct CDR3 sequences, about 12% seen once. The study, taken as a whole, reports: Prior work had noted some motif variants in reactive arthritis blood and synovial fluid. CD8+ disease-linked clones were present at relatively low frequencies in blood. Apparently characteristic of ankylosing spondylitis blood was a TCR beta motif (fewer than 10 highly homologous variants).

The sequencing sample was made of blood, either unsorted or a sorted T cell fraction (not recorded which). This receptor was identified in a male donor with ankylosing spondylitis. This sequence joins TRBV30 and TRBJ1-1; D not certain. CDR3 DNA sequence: TGTGCCTGGAGTGTTGGAGCGAACACTGAAGCTTTCTTT. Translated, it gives CAWSVGANTEAFF.